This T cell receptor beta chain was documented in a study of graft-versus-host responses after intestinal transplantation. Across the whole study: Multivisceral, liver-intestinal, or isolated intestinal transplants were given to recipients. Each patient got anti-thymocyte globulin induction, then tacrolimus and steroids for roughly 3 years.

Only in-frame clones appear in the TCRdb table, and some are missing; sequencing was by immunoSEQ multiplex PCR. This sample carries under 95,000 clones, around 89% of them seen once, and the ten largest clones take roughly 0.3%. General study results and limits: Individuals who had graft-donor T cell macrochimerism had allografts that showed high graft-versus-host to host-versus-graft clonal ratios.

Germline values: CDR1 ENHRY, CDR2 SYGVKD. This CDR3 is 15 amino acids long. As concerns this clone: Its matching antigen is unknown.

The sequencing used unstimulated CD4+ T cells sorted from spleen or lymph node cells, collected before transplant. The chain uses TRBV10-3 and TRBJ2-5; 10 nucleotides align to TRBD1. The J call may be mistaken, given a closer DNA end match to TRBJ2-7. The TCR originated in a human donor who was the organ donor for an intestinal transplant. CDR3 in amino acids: CAISEGDRGSYEQYF. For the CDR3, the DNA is TGTGCCATCAGTGAGGGGGACAGGGGTAGTTACGAGCAGTACTTC.